Following are 10 T cell receptor beta chains from one sample sequenced in a study of CD8 T cells in Susac syndrome. Random hexamers were used to reverse transcribe 0.5 to 1 ug of RNA. From the immunoSEQ multiplex PCR reads, TCRdb called clonotypes with MiXCR, one entry per CDR3 protein. The sample carries roughly 190,000 distinct CDR3 sequences, roughly 94% recorded once. Sequencing input: CD8+ T cells from PBMCs. The origin of the receptors is a human donor with Susac syndrome.

The chain couples TRBV14 to TRBJ2-7; TRBD1 agrees at 7 bases. Looked up from germline, CDR1 is SGHDN and CDR2 is FVKESK. The CDR3 has 16 amino acids. The V and J ends lost 3 bases and 2 bases, in that order; junction bases with no gene match: 10. Here the CDR3 DNA reads TGTGCCAGCAGCCAGAACGCCGGGACAGCCCCCTACGAGCAGTACTTC. Encoded protein: CASSQNAGTAPYEQYF.

This clonotype came up once. The V and J genes are TRBV30 and TRBJ1-5; no firm D call. This CDR3 comprises 14 residues. The germline V gene encodes CDR1 GTSNPN and CDR2 SVGIG (reference sequence). V gave up 4 bases and J gave up 0 bases, with 10 bases separating them. The CDR3, as DNA: TGTGCCTGGAAGATGGACGGTAGCAATCAGCCCCAGCATTTT. This encodes CAWKMDGSNQPQHF.

The genes are TRBV5-6 and TRBJ2-1; no clear D gene. V lost 1 base, J lost 3 bases, and 11 bases lay in between. The CDR3 length is 15 residues. Germline assignment: CDR1 SGHDT and CDR2 YYEEEE. CDR3 DNA sequence: TGTGCCAGCAGCTTGCCGGCATTGCGCTACAATGAGCAGTTCTTC. Encoded protein: CASSLPALRYNEQFF.

The chain couples TRBV3-1 to TRBJ1-1; D not certain. Between the trimmed V and J ends, which lost 0 bases and 6 bases, there was a span of 8 bases. The CDR3 covers 13 residues. Germline lookup yields CDR1 LGHDT and CDR2 YNNKEL (reference sequence). The CDR3 spells CASSQDIPAEAFF. In nucleotides, the CDR3 is TGTGCCAGCAGCCAAGATATACCCGCTGAAGCTTTCTTT.

V and J are TRBV3-1 and TRBJ2-1; D gene unclear. CDR1 and CDR2 (germline): LGHDT, YNNKEL (reference sequence). The CDR3 sequence is 14 residues long. The V end was cut by 1 base, the J end by 9 bases, with 13 bases between. CDR3 sequence: CASSQVSGLAEQFF. The CDR3 nucleotides are TGTGCCAGCAGCCAAGTTTCTGGGCTTGCTGAGCAGTTCTTC.

This chain connects TRBV10-3 to TRBJ1-5, with D hard to call. There are 13 residues in the CDR3. V was trimmed by 4 bases and J by 4 bases, leaving 8 bases between them. CDR1 ENHRY and CDR2 SYGVKD come from the germline V gene. The CDR3 DNA reads as TGTGCCATCAGTGTTAATGTGAATCAGCCCCAGCATTTT. It encodes CAISVNVNQPQHF.

The chain couples TRBV3-1 to TRBJ1-6; 7 positions agree with TRBD1. With V trimmed by 2 bases and J by 9 bases, 13 bases remained unmatched. The CDR3 loop spans 17 amino acids. The germline CDR1 and CDR2 sequences are LGHDT and YNNKEL (reference sequence). The CDR3 loop reads CASSQLRQGGKGSPLHF. The CDR3 DNA follows: TGTGCCAGCAGCCAACTCAGACAGGGCGGGAAGGGTTCACCCCTCCACTTT.

V is TRBV4-1 and J is TRBJ2-7; 11 nucleotides align to TRBD1. CDR3 length: 15 residues. From germline, CDR1 is MGHRA and CDR2 YSYEKL. Trimming removed 8 bases from V and 5 bases from J; junction bases left unmatched: 11. The CDR3 DNA reads as TGCGCCAGCGCCATGGGAGGACAGGGGGCTAACGAGCAGTACTTC. It encodes CASAMGGQGANEQYF.

The rearrangement uses TRBV7-9 and TRBJ2-3, with 10 bases identical to TRBD2. This CDR3 region has 16 residues. The germline gives CDR1 SEHNR, CDR2 FQNEAQ (reference sequence). V was clipped by 5 bases and J by 2 bases; unmatched bases: 7. CDR3 in amino acids: CASSIEREGYTDTQYF. CDR3 nucleotides: TGTGCCAGCAGCATCGAGCGGGAGGGGTACACAGATACGCAGTATTTT.

CDR3 nucleotides: TGCAGTGCTAGAGAGCTAGCGGAGGATACGCAGTATTTT. Its protein product is CSARELAEDTQYF. This chain joins TRBV20-1 and TRBJ2-3, with 7 bases lining up with TRBD2. This CDR3 has 13 amino acids. Trimming cost V 0 bases and J 6 bases; bases outside gene matches: 3. CDR1 DFQATT and CDR2 SNEGSKA come from the germline V gene (reference sequence).